The entry that follows covers one T cell receptor (beta chain) sequence. Its matching antigen is unknown. This specimen belongs to a study of graft-versus-host responses after intestinal transplantation. About the research overall: Every recipient had anti-thymocyte globulin induction and 2 to 4 years of tacrolimus plus steroids. General study points: Within the allografts of patients who had graft-donor T cell macrochimerism, graft-versus-host to host-versus-graft clonal ratios were high. GvH clones were identified in recipient marrow, with some first appearing in ileum or blood. GvH clone levels peaked in circulation, and this peak was associated with early post-transplant HvG declines.

The assay was immunoSEQ multiplex PCR, and TCRdb's table has in-frame clones only and misses some. The sample includes 10,000 to 15,000 clones, over 85% of them seen just once. From germline, CDR1 is SGHTS and CDR2 YDEGEE. J was trimmed by 12 bases and V by 0 bases; bases with no gene match: 7. CDR3 length: 13 amino acids. The sample consisted of PBMCs, taken approximately 960 days after intestinal transplantation. The clonotype comes from a human patient who received an intestinal transplant, so some T cells may come from the graft donor. This chain uses TRBV5-8 with TRBJ1-2, with TRBD1 matching 8 bases. CDR3 DNA sequence: TGTGCCAGCAGCTTGGCCCGGACAGGGAAGGACACCTTC. Amino acids: CASSLARTGKDTF.